The sequence of this T cell receptor (beta chain) was determined in a study of CD8 T cells in ankylosing spondylitis. TCRdb passed the 5' RACE reads through MiXCR, listing each CDR3 protein once. Counted here are 240,000 or so distinct CDR3 sequences, about 10% occurring once; the ten biggest clones make up about 6.8%. CDR3 length equals 17 residues. Germline trimming cut 0 bases from V and 4 bases from J; bases unmatched to any gene: 6. CDR1 and CDR2 (germline): LGHNA, YNFKEQ. The rearrangement uses TRBV4-2 and TRBJ2-2, with 9 bases that match TRBD2. Sample: blood, either unsorted or a sorted T cell fraction (not recorded which). This clonotype was obtained from a male donor with ankylosing spondylitis or in good health (not recorded which). In nucleotides, the CDR3 is TGTGCCAGCAGCCAAGATGAGACTAGCGGTATCACCGGGGAGCTGTTTTTT. Its protein is CASSQDETSGITGELFF.